The 32 T cell receptor beta chains below were found in one sample sequenced in a study of a mutant IDH1 vaccine in newly diagnosed glioma. The time point: week 23, last vaccination. Doses of 300 ug of mutant IDH1 20-mer peptide were given with topical imiquimod. Using immunoSEQ multiplex PCR, the repertoire was profiled, and TCRdb retains in-frame clones only, with some absent. Of about 44,000 clones listed, 75% to 95% are singletons. For these TCRs, the target antigens are not known. Material: PBMCs, obtained from a glioma patient whose treatment included an IDH1 peptide vaccine. These receptors were obtained from a middle-aged man with glioma.

The CDR3 DNA reads TGTGCCAGCGGTCAGGACAGGAGAGATAATTCACCCCTCCACTTT. Its protein product is CASGQDRRDNSPLHF. The J gene is TRBJ1-6, the V gene TRBV6-5; 7 bases match TRBD1. The CDR3 loop spans 15 amino acids. The trim removed 8 bases at V and 5 bases at J, leaving 9 bases unmatched. Germline assignment: CDR1 MNHEY and CDR2 SVGAGI.

The chain recombines TRBV27 with TRBJ1-2; D unclear. Trimming cost V 4 bases and J 4 bases, with 13 bases left between them. The CDR3 length is 14 residues. The germline V gene encodes CDR1 MNHEY and CDR2 SMNVEV (reference sequence). The CDR3 coding sequence is TGTGCCAGCAGTTCTCAGGCCCCCATCTATGGCTACACCTTC. This translates into CASSSQAPIYGYTF.

This rearrangement joins TRBV2 to TRBJ2-7; 7 bases map to TRBD2. The CDR3 length is 15 residues. The J segment lost 3 bases and the V segment lost 6 bases, leaving 11 bases of the junction unmatched. CDR1 is SNHLY and CDR2 is FYNNEI in the germline V gene. CDR3 region: CASRPDPSGGYEQYF. The CDR3 region has the DNA TGTGCCAGCAGACCCGATCCCTCGGGGGGCTACGAGCAGTACTTC.

Regarding this clone: Other nucleotide sequences from this sample produce the same CDR3. The chain recombines TRBV5-5 with TRBJ1-5; D remains unclear. Germline V gene data show CDR1 as SGHKS and CDR2 as YYEKEE (reference sequence). The CDR3 contains 14 residues. V shed 3 bases and J shed 2 bases, with 9 bases lying between them. This chain's CDR3 is CASSSGVGNQPQHF. CDR3 bases: TGTGCCAGCAGCTCTGGGGTCGGCAATCAGCCCCAGCATTTT.

V gene TRBV5-6 combines with J gene TRBJ1-2; D unresolved. V was shortened by 1 base and J by 7 bases, with 17 bases between the two germline ends. Germline V gene data show CDR1 as SGHDT and CDR2 as YYEEEE. This CDR3 spans 15 amino acids. CDR3 sequence reads: CASSLYPGTESGYTF. As DNA, the CDR3 is TGTGCCAGCAGCTTGTATCCAGGAACGGAGAGTGGCTACACCTTC.

The rearrangement uses TRBV5-1 and TRBJ2-7; D is possibly TRBD2 (6 bases). Trimming removed 3 bases at V and 6 bases at J, with 10 bases between. Germline CDR1 SGHRS, CDR2 YFSETQ. This CDR3 is built from 12 residues. Here the CDR3 reads CASSWGDFEQYF. As DNA, the CDR3 is TGCGCCAGCAGCTGGGGGGACTTCGAGCAGTACTTC.

The genes are TRBV15 and TRBJ1-4; D is unclear. Per germline, CDR1 LNHNV and CDR2 YYDKDF (reference sequence). Trimming left V 3 bases short and J 3 bases short, with 5 bases between. The CDR3 extends over 13 amino acids. The chain's CDR3 is CATSRGPNEKLFF. CDR3 DNA sequence: TGTGCCACCAGCAGGGGTCCTAATGAAAAACTGTTTTTT.

This sequence joins TRBV4-3 and TRBJ2-1, with 10 bases that match TRBD2. This CDR3 is built from 15 residues. Germline trimming cut 1 base from V and 4 bases from J; bases unmatched to any gene: 1. CDR1 LGHNA and CDR2 YSLEER come from the germline V gene. CDR3 DNA sequence: TGCGCCAGCAGCCAAGCTAGCGGGGGTTACAATGAGCAGTTCTTC. The encoded protein is CASSQASGGYNEQFF.

The chain carries TRBV5-6 and TRBJ1-3; D uncertain. Germline CDR1 SGHDT, CDR2 YYEEEE. There are 14 residues in the CDR3. Trimming shortened V by 2 bases and J by 4 bases, and 10 bases separated the two germline ends. DNA for the CDR3: TGTGCCAGCAGCTTCGGACTAACAGGAAACACCATATATTTT. This encodes CASSFGLTGNTIYF.

The genes are TRBV9 and TRBJ1-5; D might be TRBD1 (5 bases). In germline, CDR1 is SGDLS, CDR2 YYNGEE. Trimming left V 3 bases short and J 9 bases short, with 22 bases between. The CDR3 totals 16 residues. The CDR3 DNA is TGTGCCAGCAGCGACCACCCGGGACGCCTTAGAGGGCCCCAGCATTTT. This sequence encodes CASSDHPGRLRGPQHF.

This chain uses TRBV29-1 with TRBJ2-7, with 9 bases fitting TRBD1. Looked up from germline, CDR1 is SQVTM and CDR2 is ANQGSEA. This CDR3 is 15 amino acids long. The junction had 7 bases not matched to a gene; V was cut back by 0 bases and J by 4 bases. The CDR3 sequence is CSVEDRDRGGYEQYF. The CDR3 DNA reads TGCAGCGTTGAAGATAGAGACAGGGGGGGGTACGAGCAGTACTTC.

The V gene is TRBV11-2, the J gene TRBJ2-5, with unresolved D. This CDR3 comprises 15 residues. Trimming stripped 1 base from V and 1 base from J, with 10 bases between. The germline CDR1 and CDR2 sequences are SGHAT and FQNNGV. This CDR3 reads CASSLVASLQETQYF. Here the CDR3 DNA reads TGTGCCAGCAGCTTAGTGGCGTCCCTCCAAGAGACCCAGTACTTC. The whole variable domain, remainder taken from reference TRBV11-2 and TRBJ2-5, is EAGVAQSPRYKIIEKRQSVAFWCNPISGHATLYWYQQILGQGPKLLIQFQNNGVVDDSQLPKDRFSAERLKGVDSTLKIQPAKLEDSAVYLCASSLVASLQETQYFGPGTRLLVL.

CDR3 in DNA: TGTGCCAGCAGCTTTTCGAACAGGGGGAATCAGCCCCAGCATTTT. Translating it yields CASSFSNRGNQPQHF. The genes are TRBV13 and TRBJ1-5; 8 bases map to TRBD1. Germline CDR1 is PRHDT and CDR2 is FYEKMQ (reference sequence). The CDR3 extends over 15 amino acids. J lost 4 bases, V lost 3 bases, and 5 bases had no gene match.

CDR3 nucleotides: TGTGCCATCAGCCCGGGACAGGGGATTGCAAATCAGCCCCAGCATTTT. This codes for CAISPGQGIANQPQHF. The V and J genes are TRBV10-3 and TRBJ1-5; 10 bases fit TRBD1. Germline values: CDR1 ENHRY, CDR2 SYGVKD. The CDR3 has 16 amino acids. J gave up 4 bases and V 6 bases, and 9 bases lay outside the gene matches.

This chain joins TRBV5-4 and TRBJ2-7; no reliable D call. CDR3 length: 13 amino acids. Germline V gene lookup returns CDR1 SGHNT and CDR2 YYREEE (reference sequence). V lost 2 bases, J lost 0 bases, and 6 bases lay in between. The CDR3 nucleotides read TGTGCCAGCAGCTTCCCCTCCTCCTACGAGCAGTACTTC. It translates to CASSFPSSYEQYF.

The J gene is TRBJ1-6, the V gene TRBV19, with TRBD1 identical over 7 bases. Germline CDR1 is LNHDA and CDR2 is SQIVND (reference sequence). Trimming cost V 3 bases and J 7 bases; bases outside gene matches: 6. The CDR3 sequence is 15 residues long. The CDR3 coding sequence is TGTGCCAGTAGTATCGACAGGGCGTTGAATTCACCCCTCCACTTT. Encoded protein: CASSIDRALNSPLHF.

V is TRBV13 and J is TRBJ2-1; D is uncertain. Looked up from germline, CDR1 is PRHDT and CDR2 is FYEKMQ (reference sequence). The CDR3 is made up of 16 amino acids. Between the trimmed V and J ends, which lost 4 bases and 0 bases, there was a span of 13 bases. Here the CDR3 DNA reads TGTGCCAGCAGCTCCACCCCCGAGACCTCCTACAATGAGCAGTTCTTC. Residues: CASSSTPETSYNEQFF. The full variable domain, completed using reference TRBV13 and TRBJ2-1, is AAGVIQSPRHLIKEKRETATLKCYPIPRHDTVYWYQQGPGQDPQFLISFYEKMQSDKGSIPDRFSAQQFSDYHSELNMSSLELGDSALYFCASSSTPETSYNEQFFGPGTRLTVL.

This clone was found once. The chain couples TRBV6-5 to TRBJ2-7, with TRBD2 identical over 13 bases. Trimming took 2 bases from V and 7 from J; bases not matched to a gene: 8. This CDR3 has 16 residues. CDR1 is MNHEY, CDR2 SVGAGI, per germline. In DNA, the CDR3 is TGTGCCAGCAGTTACACAGGACTAGCGGGAGTTGAGGAGCAGTACTTC. Protein product: CASSYTGLAGVEEQYF.

This sequence joins TRBV6-1 and TRBJ2-1; 11 bases match TRBD1. In germline, CDR1 is MNHNS, CDR2 SASEGT. The V gene end was trimmed by 3 bases and the J gene end by 7 bases; junction bases not matched to a gene: 5. The CDR3 extends over 15 amino acids. The CDR3 reads CASSDPGQGVNEQFF. CDR3 in DNA: TGTGCCAGCAGTGATCCGGGACAGGGGGTTAATGAGCAGTTCTTC.

J is TRBJ2-2 and V is TRBV5-1; D is possibly TRBD1 or TRBD2 (5 bases each). This CDR3 has 15 residues. CDR1 and CDR2 from the germline V gene are SGHRS and YFSETQ. V gave up 4 bases and J gave up 2 bases, with 12 bases separating them. CDR3 bases: TGCGCCAGCAGCCAGGGACCGACCAACACCGGGGAGCTGTTTTTT. Translating gives CASSQGPTNTGELFF.

This clone is classed as medium-sized. The chain combines TRBV7-2 with TRBJ1-1; D perhaps matches TRBD1 (6 bases). CDR1 and CDR2 from the germline V gene are SGHTA and FQGNSA. The CDR3 covers 13 residues. Trimming shortened V by 3 bases and J by 8 bases, and 13 bases separated the two germline ends. The CDR3 nucleotides read TGTGCCAGCAGCTTCAGCAGGGGCAGAGAAGCTTTCTTT. This encodes CASSFSRGREAFF.

J is TRBJ2-3 and V is TRBV30, with a possible D match to TRBD2 (6 bases). Trimming took 2 bases from V and 6 from J, leaving 15 bases between them. The CDR3 is 14 residues long. Germline CDR1 reads GTSNPN; CDR2 reads SVGIG (reference sequence). CDR3 amino acids: CAWSPGLLGDTQYF. CDR3 DNA sequence: TGTGCCTGGAGTCCGGGACTCTTAGGGGATACGCAGTATTTT.

The chain employs TRBV5-6 and TRBJ1-6, with D unresolved. Germline V gene sequence: CDR1 SGHDT, CDR2 YYEEEE. The CDR3 runs 13 residues. Trimming took off 2 bases at V and 7 bases at J, with 7 bases between the two ends. The CDR3 sequence is CASSFGRNSPLHF. The DNA for the CDR3 is TGTGCCAGCAGCTTTGGGCGGAATTCACCCCTCCACTTT.

The genes are TRBV6-5 and TRBJ2-5; 9 nucleotides match TRBD2. Germline CDR1 and CDR2: MNHEY and SVGAGI. The CDR3 spans 16 residues. J was trimmed by 5 bases and V by 0 bases; bases with no gene match: 7. This CDR3 reads CASSYSNGGGAETQYF. In nucleotides, the CDR3 is TGTGCCAGCAGTTACTCGAATGGCGGGGGGGCGGAGACCCAGTACTTC.

The genes are TRBV2 and TRBJ2-3; 10 nucleotides match TRBD2. Germline V gene sequence: CDR1 SNHLY, CDR2 FYNNEI. Trimming at V came to 9 bases and at J to 1 base, leaving 7 bases not matched to a gene. This CDR3 spans 15 amino acids. CDR3 loop: CASFGLAGGTDTQYF. CDR3 DNA: TGTGCCAGTTTTGGCCTAGCGGGGGGCACAGATACGCAGTATTTT. Full variable domain (outside the CDR3, taken from reference TRBV2 and TRBJ2-3): EPEVTQTPSHQVTQMGQEVILRCVPISNHLYFYWYRQILGQKVEFLVSFYNNEISEKSEIFDDQFSVERPDGSNFTLKIRSTKLEDSAMYFCASFGLAGGTDTQYFGPGTRLTVL.

The J gene is TRBJ2-7, the V gene TRBV29-1; maybe TRBD1 (6 bases). The CDR3 contains 13 residues. The V and J ends lost 4 bases and 3 bases respectively, with 13 bases between them. The V gene's germline CDR1 is SQVTM and CDR2 ANQGSEA. CDR3 in amino acids: CSVVGQGGYEQYF. The CDR3 region has the DNA TGCAGCGTTGTGGGACAAGGGGGCTACGAGCAGTACTTC.

The chain couples TRBV16 to TRBJ1-2; unclear D gene. Germline V gene lookup returns CDR1 KGHSY and CDR2 FQNENV. V lost 7 bases to trimming and J lost 5 bases, with 14 bases between them. The CDR3 spans 13 residues. DNA of the CDR3: TGTGCCAGCAACCCCAACCCAGGATATGGCTACACCTTC. It is translated as CASNPNPGYGYTF.

V and J are TRBV25-1 and TRBJ2-7; TRBD2 matches at 7 bases. The junction had 6 bases not matched to a gene; V was cut back by 1 base and J by 0 bases. Germline V gene data show CDR1 as MGHDK and CDR2 as SYGVNS. The CDR3 runs 16 residues. The CDR3 loop reads CASSESAGDLSYEQYF. CDR3 coding DNA: TGTGCCAGCAGTGAATCGGCGGGGGACCTCTCCTACGAGCAGTACTTC.

This chain links TRBV10-3 with TRBJ2-3; 7 bases are a match to TRBD1. CDR3 size: 14 residues. Germline trimming cut 5 bases from V and 2 bases from J; bases unmatched to any gene: 4. In germline, CDR1 is ENHRY, CDR2 SYGVKD. The CDR3 DNA follows: TGTGCCATCAGTTACGGACAGGACACAGATACGCAGTATTTT. It is translated as CAISYGQDTDTQYF.

This clone was seen once. The CDR3 reads CASSIDREGVNTEAFF. CDR3 nucleotides: TGTGCCAGTAGTATAGATCGGGAGGGGGTGAACACTGAAGCTTTCTTT. V and J are TRBV19 and TRBJ1-1; D is perhaps TRBD1 (6 bases). V gave up 0 bases and J gave up 0 bases, with 11 bases separating them. Germline-derived CDR1 and CDR2 are LNHDA and SQIVND (reference sequence). This CDR3 comprises 16 residues.

The chain employs TRBV6-6 and TRBJ2-7, with a tentative D call TRBD2 (6 bases). V shed 6 bases and J shed 4 bases, with 16 bases lying between them. The CDR3 loop spans 14 amino acids. From germline, CDR1 is MNHNY and CDR2 SVGAGI (reference sequence). In nucleotides, the CDR3 is TGTGCCAGCAGGCCCCCGAGGAGCGGGTACGAGCAGTACTTC. Amino acid sequence: CASRPPRSGYEQYF.

The rearrangement joins TRBV6-1 to TRBJ1-2; a weak D match, TRBD1 (5 bases). The germline CDR1 and CDR2 sequences are MNHNS and SASEGT. Trimming removed 7 bases at V and 0 bases at J, with 12 bases between. The CDR3 has 14 residues. The CDR3 DNA reads as TGTGCCAGCAAACAGGAACTCTCTAACTATGGCTACACCTTC. Its translation is CASKQELSNYGYTF.